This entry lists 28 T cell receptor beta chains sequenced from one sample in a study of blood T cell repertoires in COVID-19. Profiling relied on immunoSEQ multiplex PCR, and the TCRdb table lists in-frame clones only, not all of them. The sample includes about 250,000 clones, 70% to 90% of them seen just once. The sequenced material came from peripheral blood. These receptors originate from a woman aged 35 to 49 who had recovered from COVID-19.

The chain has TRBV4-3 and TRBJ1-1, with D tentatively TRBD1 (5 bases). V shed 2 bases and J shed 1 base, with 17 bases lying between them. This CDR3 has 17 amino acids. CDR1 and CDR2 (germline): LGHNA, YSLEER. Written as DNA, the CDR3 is TGCGCCAGCAGCCAACAAGGAAGGGGCTCTCCGAACACTGAAGCTTTCTTT. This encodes CASSQQGRGSPNTEAFF.

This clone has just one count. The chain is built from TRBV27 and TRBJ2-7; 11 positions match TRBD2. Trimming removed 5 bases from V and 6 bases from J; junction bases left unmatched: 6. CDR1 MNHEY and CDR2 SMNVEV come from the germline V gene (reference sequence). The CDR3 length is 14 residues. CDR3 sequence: CASSPLAGVGEQYV. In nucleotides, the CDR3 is TGTGCCAGCAGTCCACTAGCGGGAGTGGGCGAGCAGTACGTC.

The CDR3 DNA is TGCGCCAGCAGCCAAGATAGGGGCGGCGGCTACACCTTC. Residues: CASSQDRGGGYTF. This sequence joins TRBV4-3 and TRBJ1-2; D is perhaps TRBD1 (5 bases). Trimming removed 0 bases at V and 8 bases at J, with 10 bases between. Germline V CDR1 and CDR2: LGHNA, YSLEER. The CDR3 runs to 13 residues.

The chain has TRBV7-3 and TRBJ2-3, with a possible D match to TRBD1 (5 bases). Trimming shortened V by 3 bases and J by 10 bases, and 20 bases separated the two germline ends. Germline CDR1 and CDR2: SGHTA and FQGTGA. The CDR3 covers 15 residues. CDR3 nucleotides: TGTGCCAGCAGCTTGTGGGGCCCCCCCGCAGAGGCGCAGTATTTT. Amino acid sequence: CASSLWGPPAEAQYF. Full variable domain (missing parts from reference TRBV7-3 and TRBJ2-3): GAGVSQTPSNKVTEKGKYVELRCDPISGHTALYWYRQSLGQGPEFLIYFQGTGAADDSGLPNDRFFAVRPEGSVSTLKIQRTERGDSAVYLCASSLWGPPAEAQYFGPGTRLTVL.

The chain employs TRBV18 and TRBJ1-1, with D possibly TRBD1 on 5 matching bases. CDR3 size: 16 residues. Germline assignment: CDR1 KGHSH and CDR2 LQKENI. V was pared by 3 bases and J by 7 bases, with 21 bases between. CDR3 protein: CASSPLGGGGAVEAFF. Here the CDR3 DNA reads TGTGCCAGCTCACCCCTCGGGGGGGGTGGAGCGGTTGAAGCTTTCTTT.

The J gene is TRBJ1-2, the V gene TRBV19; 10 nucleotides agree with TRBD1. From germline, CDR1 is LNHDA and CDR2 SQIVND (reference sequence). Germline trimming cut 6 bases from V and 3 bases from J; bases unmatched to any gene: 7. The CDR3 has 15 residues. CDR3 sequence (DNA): TGTGCCAGTAGCCATGACAGGGGGCTGGACTATGGCTACACCTTC. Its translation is CASSHDRGLDYGYTF.

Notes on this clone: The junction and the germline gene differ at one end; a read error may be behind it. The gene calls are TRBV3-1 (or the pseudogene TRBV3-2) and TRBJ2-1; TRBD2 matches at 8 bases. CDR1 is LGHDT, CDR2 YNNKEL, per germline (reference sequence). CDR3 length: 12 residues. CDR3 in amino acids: CASSPGGREVVF. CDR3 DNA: TGTGCCAGCAGCCCGGGGGGGCGGGAGGTAGTCTTC.

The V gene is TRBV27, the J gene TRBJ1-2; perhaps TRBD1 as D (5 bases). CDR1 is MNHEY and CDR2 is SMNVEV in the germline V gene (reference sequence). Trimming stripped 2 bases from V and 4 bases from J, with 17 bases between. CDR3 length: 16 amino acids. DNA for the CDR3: TGTGCCAGCAGTTTAGGTCGGGCAGGGCTACGCTATGGCTACACCTTC. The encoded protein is CASSLGRAGLRYGYTF.

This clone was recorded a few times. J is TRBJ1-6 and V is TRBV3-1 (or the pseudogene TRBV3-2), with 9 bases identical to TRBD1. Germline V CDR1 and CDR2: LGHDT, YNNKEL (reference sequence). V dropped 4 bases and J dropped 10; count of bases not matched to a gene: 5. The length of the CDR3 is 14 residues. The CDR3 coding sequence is TGTGCCAGCAGCCGTGGGGACAGGGACTCACCCCTCCACTTT. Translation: CASSRGDRDSPLHF.

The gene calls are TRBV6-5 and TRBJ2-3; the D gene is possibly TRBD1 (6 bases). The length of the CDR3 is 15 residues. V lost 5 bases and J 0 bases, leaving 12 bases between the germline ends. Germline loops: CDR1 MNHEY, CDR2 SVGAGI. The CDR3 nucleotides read TGTGCCAGCAGTATGACAGGTTCTAGCACAGATACGCAGTATTTT. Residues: CASSMTGSSTDTQYF.

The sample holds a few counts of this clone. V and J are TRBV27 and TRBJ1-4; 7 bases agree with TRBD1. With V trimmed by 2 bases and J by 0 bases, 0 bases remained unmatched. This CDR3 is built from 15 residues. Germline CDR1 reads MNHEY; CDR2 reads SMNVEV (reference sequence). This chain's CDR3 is CASSLDRATNEKLFF. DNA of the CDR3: TGTGCCAGCAGTTTAGACAGGGCAACTAATGAAAAACTGTTTTTT.

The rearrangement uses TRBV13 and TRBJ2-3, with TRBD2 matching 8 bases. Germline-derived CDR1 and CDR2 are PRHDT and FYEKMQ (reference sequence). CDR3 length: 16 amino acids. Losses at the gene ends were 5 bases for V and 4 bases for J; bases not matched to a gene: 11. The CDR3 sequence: CASSPRGAGEADTQYF. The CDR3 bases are TGTGCCAGCAGCCCGCGGGGGGCGGGAGAAGCAGATACGCAGTATTTT.

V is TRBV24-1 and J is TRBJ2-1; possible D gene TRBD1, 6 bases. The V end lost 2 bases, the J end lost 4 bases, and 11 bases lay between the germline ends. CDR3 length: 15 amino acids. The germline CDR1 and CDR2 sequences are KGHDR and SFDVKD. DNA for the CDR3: TGTGCCACCAGTGATTCGACAGGACCTTACAATGAGCAGTTCTTC. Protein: CATSDSTGPYNEQFF.

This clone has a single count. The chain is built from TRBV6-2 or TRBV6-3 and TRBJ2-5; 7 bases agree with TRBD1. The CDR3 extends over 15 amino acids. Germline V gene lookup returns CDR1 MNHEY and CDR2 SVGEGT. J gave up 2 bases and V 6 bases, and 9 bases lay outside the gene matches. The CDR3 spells CASSPGTAQQETQYF. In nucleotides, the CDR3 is TGTGCCAGCAGCCCAGGGACAGCCCAGCAAGAGACCCAGTACTTC.

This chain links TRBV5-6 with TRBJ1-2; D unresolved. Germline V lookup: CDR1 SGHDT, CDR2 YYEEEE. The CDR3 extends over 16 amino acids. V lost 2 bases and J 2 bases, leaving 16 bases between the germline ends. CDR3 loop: CASSFPPRRGNYGYTF. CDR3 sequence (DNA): TGTGCCAGCAGCTTCCCCCCGCGGAGAGGGAACTATGGCTACACCTTC.

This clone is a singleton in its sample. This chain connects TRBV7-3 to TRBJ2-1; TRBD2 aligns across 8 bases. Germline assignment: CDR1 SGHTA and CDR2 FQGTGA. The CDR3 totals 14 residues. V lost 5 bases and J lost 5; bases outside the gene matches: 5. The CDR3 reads CASSPGLADNEQFF. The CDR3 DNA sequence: TGTGCCAGCAGCCCCGGACTAGCTGACAATGAGCAGTTCTTC.

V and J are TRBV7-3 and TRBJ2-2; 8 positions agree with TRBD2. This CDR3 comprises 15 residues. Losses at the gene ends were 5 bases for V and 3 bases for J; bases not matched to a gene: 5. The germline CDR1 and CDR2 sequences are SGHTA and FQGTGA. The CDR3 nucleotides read TGTGCCAGCAGCGGTCAGCGGGAGTACACCGGGGAGCTGTTTTTT. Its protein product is CASSGQREYTGELFF.

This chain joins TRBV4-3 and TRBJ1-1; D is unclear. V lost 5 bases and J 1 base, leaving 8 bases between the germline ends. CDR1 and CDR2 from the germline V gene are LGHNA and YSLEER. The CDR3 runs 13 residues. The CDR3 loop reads CASSGERNTEAFF. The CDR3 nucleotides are TGCGCCAGCAGCGGGGAGCGGAACACTGAAGCTTTCTTT.

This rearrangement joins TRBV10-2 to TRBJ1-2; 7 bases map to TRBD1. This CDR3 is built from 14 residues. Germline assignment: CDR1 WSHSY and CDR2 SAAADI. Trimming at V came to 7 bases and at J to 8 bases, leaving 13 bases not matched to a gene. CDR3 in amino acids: CASTSRTGAGGYTF. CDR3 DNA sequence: TGCGCCAGCACCTCTCGAACAGGGGCGGGGGGCTACACCTTC.

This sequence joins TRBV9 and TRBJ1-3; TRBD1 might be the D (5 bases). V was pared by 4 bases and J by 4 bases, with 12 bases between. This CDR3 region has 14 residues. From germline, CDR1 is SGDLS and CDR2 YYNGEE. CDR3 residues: CASSPGLGGNTIYF. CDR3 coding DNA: TGTGCCAGCAGCCCAGGGTTGGGAGGAAACACCATATATTTT.

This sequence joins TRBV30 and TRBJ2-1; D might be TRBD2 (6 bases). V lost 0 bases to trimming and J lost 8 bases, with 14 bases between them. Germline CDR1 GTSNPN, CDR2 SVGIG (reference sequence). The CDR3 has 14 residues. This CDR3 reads CAWSVLGWGDEQFF. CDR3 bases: TGTGCCTGGAGTGTACTCGGGTGGGGGGATGAGCAGTTCTTC.

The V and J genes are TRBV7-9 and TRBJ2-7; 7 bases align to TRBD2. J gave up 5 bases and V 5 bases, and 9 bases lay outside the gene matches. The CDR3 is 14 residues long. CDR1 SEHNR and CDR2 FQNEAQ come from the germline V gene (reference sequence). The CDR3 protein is CASSPGLVRHEQYF. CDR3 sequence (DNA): TGTGCCAGCAGCCCCGGACTAGTCCGCCACGAGCAGTACTTC.

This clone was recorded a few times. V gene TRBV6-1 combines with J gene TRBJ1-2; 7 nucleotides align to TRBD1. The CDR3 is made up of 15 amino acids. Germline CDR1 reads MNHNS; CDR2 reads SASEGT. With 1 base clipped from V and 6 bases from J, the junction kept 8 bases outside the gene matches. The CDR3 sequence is CASSEVRGRGNGYTF. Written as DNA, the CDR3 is TGTGCCAGCAGTGAAGTCCGGGGCAGGGGGAATGGCTACACCTTC.

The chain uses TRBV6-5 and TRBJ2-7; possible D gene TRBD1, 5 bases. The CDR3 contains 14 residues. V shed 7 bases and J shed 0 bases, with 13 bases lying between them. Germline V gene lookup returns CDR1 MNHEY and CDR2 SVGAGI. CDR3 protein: CASTQGGSSYEQYF. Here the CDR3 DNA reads TGTGCCAGCACCCAGGGCGGAAGCTCCTACGAGCAGTACTTC.

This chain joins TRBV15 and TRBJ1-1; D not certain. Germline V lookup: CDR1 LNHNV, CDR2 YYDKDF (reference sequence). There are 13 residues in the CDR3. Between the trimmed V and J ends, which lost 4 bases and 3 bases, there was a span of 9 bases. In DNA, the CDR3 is TGTGCCACCAGCATCGTGGCCCACACTGAAGCTTTCTTT. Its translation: CATSIVAHTEAFF.

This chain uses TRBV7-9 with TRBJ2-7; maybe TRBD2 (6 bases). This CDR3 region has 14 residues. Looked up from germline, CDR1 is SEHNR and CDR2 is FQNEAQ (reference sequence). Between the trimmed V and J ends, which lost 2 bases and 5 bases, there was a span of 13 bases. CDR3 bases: TGTGCCAGCAGCTTACTAGGAGGGACGAACGAGCAGTACTTC. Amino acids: CASSLLGGTNEQYF.

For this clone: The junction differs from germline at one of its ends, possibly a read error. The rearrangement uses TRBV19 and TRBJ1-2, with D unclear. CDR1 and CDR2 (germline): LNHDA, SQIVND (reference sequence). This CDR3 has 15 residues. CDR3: CASRIASGVNYGYTF. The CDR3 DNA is TGTGCCAGTAGGATAGCCTCCGGAGTTAACTATGGCTACACCTTC. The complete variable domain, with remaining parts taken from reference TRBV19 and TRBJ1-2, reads DGGITQSPKYLFRKEGQNVTLSCEQNLNHDAMYWYRQDPGQGLRLIYYSQIVNDFQKGDIAEGYSVSREKKESFPLTVTSAQKNPTAFYLCASRIASGVNYGYTFGSGTRLTVV.

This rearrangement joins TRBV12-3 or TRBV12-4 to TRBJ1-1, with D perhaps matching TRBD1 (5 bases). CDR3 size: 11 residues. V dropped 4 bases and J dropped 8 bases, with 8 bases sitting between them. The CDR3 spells CASSSGVEAFF. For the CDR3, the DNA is TGTGCCAGCAGTTCGGGGGTGGAAGCTTTCTTT.